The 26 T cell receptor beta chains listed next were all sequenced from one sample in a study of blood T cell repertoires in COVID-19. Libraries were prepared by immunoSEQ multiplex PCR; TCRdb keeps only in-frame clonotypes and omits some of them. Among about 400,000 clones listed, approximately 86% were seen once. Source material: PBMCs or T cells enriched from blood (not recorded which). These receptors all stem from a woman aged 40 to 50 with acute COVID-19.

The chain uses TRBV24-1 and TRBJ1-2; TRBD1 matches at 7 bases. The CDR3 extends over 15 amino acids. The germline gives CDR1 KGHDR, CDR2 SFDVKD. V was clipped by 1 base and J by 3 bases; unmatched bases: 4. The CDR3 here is CATSDFRDRDYGYTF. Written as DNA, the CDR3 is TGTGCCACCAGTGATTTTCGTGACAGGGACTATGGCTACACCTTC.

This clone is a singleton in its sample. CDR3 protein: CASRAGGSAGELFF. The CDR3 nucleotides are TGTGCCAGCAGAGCGGGGGGGTCGGCCGGGGAGCTGTTTTTT. V gene TRBV7-6 combines with J gene TRBJ2-2, with TRBD2 identical over 10 bases. Trimming at V came to 6 bases and at J to 6 bases, leaving 4 bases not matched to a gene. Germline-derived CDR1 and CDR2 are SGHVS and FNYEAQ. This CDR3 is 14 amino acids long.

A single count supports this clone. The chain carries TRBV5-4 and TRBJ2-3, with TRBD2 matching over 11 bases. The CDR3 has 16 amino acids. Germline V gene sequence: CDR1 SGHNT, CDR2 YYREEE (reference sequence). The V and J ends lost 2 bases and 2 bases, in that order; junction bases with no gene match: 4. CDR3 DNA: TGTGCCAGCAGCTTCCCTAGCGGGGGGCCCACAGATACGCAGTATTTT. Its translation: CASSFPSGGPTDTQYF.

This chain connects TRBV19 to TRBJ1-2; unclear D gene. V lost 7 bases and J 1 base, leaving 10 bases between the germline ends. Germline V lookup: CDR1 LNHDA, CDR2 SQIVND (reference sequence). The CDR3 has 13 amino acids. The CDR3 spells CASKSTNNYGYTF. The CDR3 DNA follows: TGTGCCAGTAAATCGACAAATAACTATGGCTACACCTTC.

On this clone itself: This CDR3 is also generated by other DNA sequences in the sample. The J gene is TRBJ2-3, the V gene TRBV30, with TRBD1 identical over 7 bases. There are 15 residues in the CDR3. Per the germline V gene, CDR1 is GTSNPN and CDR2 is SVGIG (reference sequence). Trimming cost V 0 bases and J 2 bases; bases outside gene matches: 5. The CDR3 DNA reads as TGTGCCTGGAGTGTCAGAGGGGGCCTCACAGATACGCAGTATTTT. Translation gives CAWSVRGGLTDTQYF.

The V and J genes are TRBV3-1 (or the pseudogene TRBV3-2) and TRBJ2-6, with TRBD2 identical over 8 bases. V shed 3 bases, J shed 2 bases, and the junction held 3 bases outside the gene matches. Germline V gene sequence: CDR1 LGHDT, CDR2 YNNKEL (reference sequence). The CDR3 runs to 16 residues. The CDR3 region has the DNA TGTGCCAGCAGCCACCGGCGGGGGGCTGGGGCCAACGTCCTGACTTTC. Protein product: CASSHRRGAGANVLTF.

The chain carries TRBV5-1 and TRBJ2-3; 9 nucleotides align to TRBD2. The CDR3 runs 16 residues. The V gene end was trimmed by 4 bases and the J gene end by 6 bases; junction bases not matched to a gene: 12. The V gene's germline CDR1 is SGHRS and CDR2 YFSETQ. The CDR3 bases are TGCGCCAGCAGCCCGAATCCGCGGGGGGGCGGGGATACGCAGTATTTT. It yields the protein CASSPNPRGGGDTQYF.

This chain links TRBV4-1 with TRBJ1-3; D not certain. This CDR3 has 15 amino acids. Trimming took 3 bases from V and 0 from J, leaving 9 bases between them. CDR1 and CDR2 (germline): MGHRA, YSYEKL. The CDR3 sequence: CASSHVRLSGNTIYF. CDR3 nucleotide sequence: TGCGCCAGCAGCCATGTCAGACTCTCTGGAAACACCATATATTTT.

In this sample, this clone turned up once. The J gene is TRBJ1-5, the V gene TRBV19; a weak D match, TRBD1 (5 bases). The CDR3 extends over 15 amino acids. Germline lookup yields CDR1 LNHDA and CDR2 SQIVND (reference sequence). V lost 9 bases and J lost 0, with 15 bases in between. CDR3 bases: TGTGCCAGCCTCCGGGGGGATGATAGCAATCAGCCCCAGCATTTT. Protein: CASLRGDDSNQPQHF. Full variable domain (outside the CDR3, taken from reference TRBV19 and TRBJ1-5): DGGITQSPKYLFRKEGQNVTLSCEQNLNHDAMYWYRQDPGQGLRLIYYSQIVNDFQKGDIAEGYSVSREKKESFPLTVTSAQKNPTAFYLCASLRGDDSNQPQHFGDGTRLSIL.

The CDR3 sequence: CASSYSRTLSYNEQFF. The CDR3 bases are TGTGCCAGCAGTTACTCGAGGACATTATCCTACAATGAGCAGTTCTTC. V is TRBV6-5 and J is TRBJ2-1; TRBD1 might be the D (5 bases). With 0 bases removed from V and 1 base from J, the gap between germline ends came to 10 bases. CDR1 is MNHEY and CDR2 is SVGAGI in the germline V gene. CDR3 length: 16 amino acids.

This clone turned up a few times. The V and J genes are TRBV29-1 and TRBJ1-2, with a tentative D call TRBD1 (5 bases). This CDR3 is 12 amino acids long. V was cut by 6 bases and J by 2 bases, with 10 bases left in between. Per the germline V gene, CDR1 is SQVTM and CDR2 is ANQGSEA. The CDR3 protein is CSVRQINYGYTF. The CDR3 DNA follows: TGCAGCGTGCGACAGATCAACTATGGCTACACCTTC.

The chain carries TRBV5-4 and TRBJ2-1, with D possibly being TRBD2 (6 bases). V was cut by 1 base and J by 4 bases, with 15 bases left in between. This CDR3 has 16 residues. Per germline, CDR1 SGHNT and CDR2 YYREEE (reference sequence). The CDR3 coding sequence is TGTGCCAGCAGCTTGCTGGCCCAGCGGGCTTACAATGAGCAGTTCTTC. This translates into CASSLLAQRAYNEQFF.

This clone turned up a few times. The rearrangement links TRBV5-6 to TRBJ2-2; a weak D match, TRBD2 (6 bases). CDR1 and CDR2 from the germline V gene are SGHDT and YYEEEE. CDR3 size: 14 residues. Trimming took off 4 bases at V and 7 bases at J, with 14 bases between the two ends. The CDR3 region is CASSRQRLDGELFF. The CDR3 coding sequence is TGTGCCAGCAGCCGCCAGAGACTAGACGGGGAGCTGTTTTTT. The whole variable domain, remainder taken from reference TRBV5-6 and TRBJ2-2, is DAGVTQSPTHLIKTRGQQVTLRCSPKSGHDTVSWYQQALGQGPQFIFQYYEEEERQRGNFPDRFSGHQFPNYSSELNVNALLLGDSALYLCASSRQRLDGELFFGEGSRLTVL.

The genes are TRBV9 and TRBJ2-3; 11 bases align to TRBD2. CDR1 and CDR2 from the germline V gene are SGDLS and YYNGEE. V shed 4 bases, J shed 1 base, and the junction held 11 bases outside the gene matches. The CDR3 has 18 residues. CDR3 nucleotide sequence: TGTGCCAGCAGCCCCGAGACTCTTAGCGGGGGGGGCACAGATACGCAGTATTTT. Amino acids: CASSPETLSGGGTDTQYF.

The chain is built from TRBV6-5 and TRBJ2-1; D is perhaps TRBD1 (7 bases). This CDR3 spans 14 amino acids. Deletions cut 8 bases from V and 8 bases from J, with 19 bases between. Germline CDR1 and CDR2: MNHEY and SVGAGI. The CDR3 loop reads CASGGTVSIDEQFF. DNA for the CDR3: TGTGCCAGCGGGGGGACAGTTAGCATCGATGAGCAGTTCTTC.

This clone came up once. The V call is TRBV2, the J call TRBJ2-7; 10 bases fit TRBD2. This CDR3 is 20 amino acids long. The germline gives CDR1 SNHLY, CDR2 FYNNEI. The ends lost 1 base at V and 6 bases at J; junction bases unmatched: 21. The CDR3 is CASSEGPTGRLAGEVSEQYF. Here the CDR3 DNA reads TGTGCCAGCAGTGAAGGACCCACAGGGAGGCTAGCGGGGGAGGTGAGCGAGCAGTACTTC.

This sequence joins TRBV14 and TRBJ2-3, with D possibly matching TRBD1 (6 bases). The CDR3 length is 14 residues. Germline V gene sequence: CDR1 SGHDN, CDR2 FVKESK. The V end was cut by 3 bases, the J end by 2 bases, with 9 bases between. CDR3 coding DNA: TGTGCCAGCAGCCACACAGGGATCACAGATACGCAGTATTTT. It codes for CASSHTGITDTQYF.

This CDR3 is CASSRTAERNYEQYF. The CDR3 DNA reads as TGTGCCAGCAGCCGCACGGCGGAAAGGAACTACGAGCAGTACTTC. The chain combines TRBV4-2 with TRBJ2-7, with D uncertain. The germline gives CDR1 LGHNA, CDR2 YNFKEQ. Trimming left V 4 bases short and J 3 bases short, with 16 bases between. This CDR3 is built from 15 residues.

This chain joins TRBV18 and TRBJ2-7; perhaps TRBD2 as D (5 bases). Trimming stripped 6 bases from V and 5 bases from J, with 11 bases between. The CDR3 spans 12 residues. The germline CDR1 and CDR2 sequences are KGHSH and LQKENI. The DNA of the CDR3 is TGTGCCAGCTCCTCAGAGGGCCACGAGCAGTACTTC. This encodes CASSSEGHEQYF.

The CDR3, as DNA: TGCAGTGCTGCCCGGGAGACCCAGTACTTC. Amino acid sequence: CSAARETQYF. This chain uses TRBV20-1 with TRBJ2-5, with D uncertain. Trimming pared 5 bases from V and 5 bases from J, leaving 6 bases between. The CDR3 has 10 residues. The germline gives CDR1 DFQATT, CDR2 SNEGSKA (reference sequence).

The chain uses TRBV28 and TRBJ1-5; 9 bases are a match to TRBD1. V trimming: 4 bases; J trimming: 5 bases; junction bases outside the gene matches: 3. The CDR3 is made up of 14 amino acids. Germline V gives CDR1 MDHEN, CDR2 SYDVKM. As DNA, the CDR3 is TGTGCCAGCAGTTATCGACAGGGGGATCAGCCCCAGCATTTT. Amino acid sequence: CASSYRQGDQPQHF.

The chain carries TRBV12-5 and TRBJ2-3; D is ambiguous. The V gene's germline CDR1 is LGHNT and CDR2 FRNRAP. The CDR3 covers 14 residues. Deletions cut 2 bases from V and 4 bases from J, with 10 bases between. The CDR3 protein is CASGLYGFPDTQYF. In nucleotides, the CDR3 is TGTGCTAGTGGTTTGTACGGGTTTCCAGATACGCAGTATTTT. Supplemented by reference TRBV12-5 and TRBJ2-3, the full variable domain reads DARVTQTPRHKVTEMGQEVTMRCQPILGHNTVFWYRQTMMQGLELLAYFRNRAPLDDSGMPKDRFSAEMPDATLATLKIQPSEPRDSAVYFCASGLYGFPDTQYFGPGTRLTVL.

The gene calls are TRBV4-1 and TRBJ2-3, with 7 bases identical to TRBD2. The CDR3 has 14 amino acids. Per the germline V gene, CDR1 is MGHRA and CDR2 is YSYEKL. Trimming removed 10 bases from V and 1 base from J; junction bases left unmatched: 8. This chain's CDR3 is CATRRAGGTDTQYF. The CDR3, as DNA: TGCGCCACCCGTAGGGCGGGAGGCACAGATACGCAGTATTTT.

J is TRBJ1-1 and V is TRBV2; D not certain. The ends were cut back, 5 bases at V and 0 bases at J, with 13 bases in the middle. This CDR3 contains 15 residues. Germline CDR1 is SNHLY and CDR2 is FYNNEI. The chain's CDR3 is CASSPFDIMNTEAFF. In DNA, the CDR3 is TGTGCCAGCAGTCCCTTTGACATTATGAACACTGAAGCTTTCTTT.

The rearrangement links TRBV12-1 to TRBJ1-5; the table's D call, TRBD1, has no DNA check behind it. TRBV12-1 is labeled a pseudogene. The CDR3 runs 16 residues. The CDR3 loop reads CASSSTGQGSNQPQHF. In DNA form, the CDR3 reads TGTGCCAGCAGCTCCACCGGACAGGGGAGCAATCAGCCCCAGCATTTT.

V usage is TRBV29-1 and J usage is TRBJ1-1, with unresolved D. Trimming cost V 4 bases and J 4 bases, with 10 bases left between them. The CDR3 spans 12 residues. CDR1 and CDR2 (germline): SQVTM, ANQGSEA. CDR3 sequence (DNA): TGCAGCGTTGCTATCTGGGCCACTGAAGCTTTCTTT. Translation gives CSVAIWATEAFF.